This T cell receptor (beta chain) was retrieved from a study of PD-1 blockade in classical Hodgkin lymphoma. Study summary: Administration of nivolumab to patients was at 3 mg/kg intravenously every 2 weeks. Study observations and caveats: Whoever responded completely had baseline diversity much like that seen in newly diagnosed patients. Possibly reflecting disease activity or prior therapy, repertoire differences have causes that remain undefined. Reports indicated that newly diagnosed patients had lower baseline TCR diversity than healthy donors did.

V was trimmed by 4 bases and J by 6 bases, leaving 11 bases between them. The CDR3 runs 13 residues. Germline lookup yields CDR1 SGHNT and CDR2 YYREEE (reference sequence). Repertoires were generated with immunoSEQ multiplex PCR, while TCRdb's copy carries only in-frame clones and drops some. The data hold some 96,000 clones, with 81% observed a single time. Each patient experienced a relapse that followed autologous stem cell transplantation, and brentuximab vedotin exposure varied. This clone was seen more than once but under ten times. Its antigen is not identified. V is TRBV5-4 and J is TRBJ1-5, with TRBD1 as a possible D gene (6 bases). The sample in question was peripheral blood mononuclear cells (PBMCs), obtained before the second cycle of nivolumab. The TCR comes from a human donor with classical Hodgkin lymphoma. The CDR3: CASSEGGFQPQHF. The CDR3, as DNA: TGTGCCAGCAGCGAAGGGGGATTTCAGCCCCAGCATTTT.